Reported below is one TCR beta chain. What this receptor recognizes is not known. Within one base of it there is no much larger clone, and no base qualities were kept. These data come from a study of blood T cell repertoires in COVID-19 (dated by TCRdb to about 2020). Background on the whole study: Samples covering the acute and convalescent phases of COVID-19 were provided by collaborators in the United States, Italy and Spain. Nearly every sample came with metadata listing a de-identified subject ID, COVID-19 status, age in years and sex. The prospective study material was composed of cDNA or gDNA derived from T cells, B-cell-depleted T cells, or PBMCs. The repertoires were released in a freely available public database intended as a resource for research on the immune response to SARS-CoV-2. Where available, HLA class I and class II types were taken from metadata supplied by the sample provider and were not determined by assay-based typing. The samples were drawn from the first 160 participants of the ongoing ImmuneRACE study and from under 1,500 subjects provided by 6 global collaborators. Subjects who had been exposed to COVID-19, were actively infected with it, or had recovered from it provided the deeply sampled blood TCRbeta repertoires that made up the dataset. What the research found in general, with its limitations: The amount of clinical and demographic metadata varied by source and participant and was provided uncurated.

TCRbeta CDR3 regions were amplified from genomic DNA using the immunoSEQ Assay, a bias-controlled multiplex PCR. In the source study's methods: Nucleated cell counts per sample were estimated from amplification of reference gene primers within the assay. To quantify the absolute abundance of each unique TCRbeta CDR3 rearrangement, sequence reads were collapsed and filtered. Productive Simpson clonality was computed per sample as the square root of Simpson's diversity index over productive rearrangements. The table was pulled from immuneACCESS by TCRdb, which kept in-frame rearrangements only. Such tables lose some clones; where checked, under half of the loss comes from unresolved V genes, and the rest has no known cause. V and J calls and clone size are copied from that table; D and trimming were computed from the DNA. Counted in this sample were under 70,000 clones; nearly 90% of them appeared once. Clones ranked in the top ten supply around 13% of the sample.

Collaborating institutions collected whole blood in K2EDTA tubes following their own protocols. Collaborator samples were shipped for TCRbeta analysis as frozen whole blood, isolated PBMCs, or DNA extracted from either sample type. The CDR3, from cysteine to phenylalanine, totals 14 residues. Of all the DNA, just the CDR3 is kept, 42 bases in frame from base 1. Trimming removed 3 bases from V and 2 bases from J, leaving 12 bases between the germline ends. The germline V gene specifies SGHDT as CDR1 and YYEEEE as CDR2. The receptor comes from a man aged 60 to 75 with active COVID-19. The receptor chain draws on TRBV5-6 and TRBJ2-7; confidence is insufficient to name the D gene. The specimen was peripheral blood. CDR3 protein: CASSWAGTTYEQYF. The DNA is as follows: TGTGCCAGCAGCTGGGCAGGAACCACCTACGAGCAGTACTTC.